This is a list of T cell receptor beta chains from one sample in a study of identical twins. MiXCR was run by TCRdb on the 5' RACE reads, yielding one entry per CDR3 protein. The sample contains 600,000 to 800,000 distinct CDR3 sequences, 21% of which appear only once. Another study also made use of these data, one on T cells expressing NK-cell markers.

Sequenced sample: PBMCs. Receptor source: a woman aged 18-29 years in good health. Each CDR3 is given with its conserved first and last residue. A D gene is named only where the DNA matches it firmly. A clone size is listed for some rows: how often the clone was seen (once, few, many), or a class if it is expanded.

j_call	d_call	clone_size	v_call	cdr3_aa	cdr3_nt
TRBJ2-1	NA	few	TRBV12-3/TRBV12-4	CASSLGRGGQFF	TGTGCCAGCAGCCTGGGGCGGGGTGGGCAGTTCTTC
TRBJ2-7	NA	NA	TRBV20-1	CSAYRGAGEQYF	TGCAGTGCCTACAGGGGAGCGGGGGAGCAGTACTTC
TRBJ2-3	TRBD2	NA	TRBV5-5	CASSLAASGRAADTQYF	TGTGCCAGCAGCTTGGCCGCGAGCGGGAGGGCGGCCGATACGCAGTATTTT
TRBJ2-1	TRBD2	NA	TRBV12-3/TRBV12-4	CASPRAYPSGSSSSYNEQFF	TGTGCCAGCCCCCGTGCTTATCCTAGCGGGAGTAGTAGCTCCTACAATGAGCAGTTCTTC
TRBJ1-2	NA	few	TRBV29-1	CSVEGQAKDYGYTF	TGCAGCGTTGAAGGGCAGGCCAAGGACTATGGCTACACCTTC
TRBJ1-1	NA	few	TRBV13	CASRVDGRSTEAFF	TGTGCCAGCAGAGTGGACGGGAGGAGCACTGAAGCTTTCTTT
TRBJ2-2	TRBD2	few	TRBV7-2	CASSPGTSGFRELFF	TGTGCCAGCAGCCCAGGGACTAGCGGCTTCCGGGAGCTGTTTTTT
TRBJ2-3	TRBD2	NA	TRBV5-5	CASSFPGGGDTQYF	TGTGCCAGCAGCTTCCCCGGGGGGGGAGATACGCAGTATTTT
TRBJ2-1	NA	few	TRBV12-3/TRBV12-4	CASSPIWGAAHNEQFF	TGTGCCAGCAGCCCTATATGGGGGGCGGCGCACAATGAGCAGTTCTTC
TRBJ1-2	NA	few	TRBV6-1	CASARGPNYGYTF	TGTGCCAGCGCTCGAGGGCCTAACTATGGCTACACCTTC
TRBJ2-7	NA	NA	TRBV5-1	CASSWAWSTYEQYF	TGCGCCAGCAGCTGGGCGTGGTCGACCTACGAGCAGTACTTC
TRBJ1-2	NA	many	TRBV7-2	CASSSRTTGQGYTF	TGTGCCAGCAGCTCACGGACGACTGGGCAGGGCTACACCTTC
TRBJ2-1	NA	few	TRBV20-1	CSASRGDEQFF	TGCAGTGCTAGTAGGGGCGATGAGCAGTTCTTC
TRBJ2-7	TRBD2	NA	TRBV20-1	CSANPPGLGSYEQYF	TGCAGTGCTAATCCTCCGGGACTAGGCTCCTACGAGCAGTACTTC
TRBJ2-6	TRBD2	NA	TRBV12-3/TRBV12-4	CASIYGGGANVLTF	TGTGCCAGCATCTACGGGGGGGGGGCCAACGTCCTGACTTTC
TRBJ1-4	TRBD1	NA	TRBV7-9	CASSSPPGGSHEKLFF	TGTGCCAGCAGCTCCCCCCCAGGGGGGTCGCATGAAAAACTGTTTTTT
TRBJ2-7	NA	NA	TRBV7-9	CASPIRPSYEQYF	TGTGCCAGCCCCATAAGGCCCTCCTACGAGCAGTACTTC
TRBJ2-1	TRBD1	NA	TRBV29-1	CSVGRQGTYNEQFF	TGCAGCGTCGGCAGACAGGGTACCTACAATGAGCAGTTCTTC
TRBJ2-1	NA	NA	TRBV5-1	CASGIGGYNEQFF	TGCGCCAGCGGAATAGGCGGCTACAATGAGCAGTTCTTC
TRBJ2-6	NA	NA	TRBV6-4	CASSGSGSGWKTSGANVLTF	TGTGCCAGCAGCGGCTCAGGGTCAGGCTGGAAGACCTCTGGGGCCAACGTCCTGACTTTC
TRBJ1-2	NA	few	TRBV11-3	CASSPRSVEGTNYGYTF	TGTGCCAGCAGCCCTCGATCCGTAGAGGGAACCAACTATGGCTACACCTTC
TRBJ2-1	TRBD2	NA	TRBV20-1	CSAPRPGLAVYNEQFF	TGCAGTGCTCCCCGACCTGGGCTAGCGGTGTACAATGAGCAGTTCTTC
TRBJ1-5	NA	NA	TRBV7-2	CASSYLGQPQHF	TGTGCCAGCAGCTACTTGGGGCAGCCCCAGCATTTT
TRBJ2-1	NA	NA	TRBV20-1	CSASLRAANNEQFF	TGCAGTGCTAGTTTGCGGGCGGCAAACAATGAGCAGTTCTTC
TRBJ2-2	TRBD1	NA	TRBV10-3	CAISGGQGDTGELFF	TGTGCCATCAGTGGGGGACAGGGCGACACCGGGGAGCTGTTTTTT
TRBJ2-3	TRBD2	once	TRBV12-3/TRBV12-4	CASSLWGGDTQYF	TGTGCCAGCAGTTTATGGGGGGGAGATACGCAGTATTTT
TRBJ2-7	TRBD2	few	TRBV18	CASSPVGTSSEQYF	TGTGCCAGCTCACCAGTCGGGACTAGCTCCGAGCAGTACTTC
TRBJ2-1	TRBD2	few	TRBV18	CASHRAGGNEQFF	TGTGCCAGTCATCGAGCGGGGGGAAATGAGCAGTTCTTC
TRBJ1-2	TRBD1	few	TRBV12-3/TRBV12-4	CASNRPGTVNYGYTF	TGTGCCAGCAACCGACCCGGGACAGTGAACTATGGCTACACCTTC